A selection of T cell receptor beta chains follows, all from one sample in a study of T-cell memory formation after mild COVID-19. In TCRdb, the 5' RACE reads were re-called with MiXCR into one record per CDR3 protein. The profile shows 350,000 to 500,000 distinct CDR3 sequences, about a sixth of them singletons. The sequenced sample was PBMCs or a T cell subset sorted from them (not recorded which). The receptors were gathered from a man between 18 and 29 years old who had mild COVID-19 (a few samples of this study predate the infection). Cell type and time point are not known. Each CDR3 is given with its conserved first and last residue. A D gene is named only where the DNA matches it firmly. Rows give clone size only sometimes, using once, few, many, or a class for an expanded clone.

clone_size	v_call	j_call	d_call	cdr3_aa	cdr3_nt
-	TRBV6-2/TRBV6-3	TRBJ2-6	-	CASSWSGANVLTF	TGTGCCAGCAGTTGGTCTGGGGCCAACGTCCTGACTTTC
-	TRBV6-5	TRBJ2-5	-	CASSYSPPAHQETQYF	TGTGCCAGCAGTTACTCGCCCCCAGCGCACCAAGAGACCCAGTACTTC
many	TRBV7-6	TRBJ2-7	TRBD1	CASSTGTASAYEQYF	TGTGCCAGCAGCACCGGGACAGCGTCAGCCTACGAGCAGTACTTC
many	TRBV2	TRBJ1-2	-	CASSEDRDYGYTF	TGTGCCAGCAGTGAAGATAGGGACTATGGCTACACCTTC
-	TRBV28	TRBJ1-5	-	CASNTGLAQPQHF	TGTGCCAGCAACACAGGGTTGGCTCAGCCCCAGCATTTT
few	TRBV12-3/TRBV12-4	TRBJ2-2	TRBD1	CASSQGATYTGELFF	TGTGCCAGCAGCCAGGGGGCTACGTACACCGGGGAGCTGTTTTTT
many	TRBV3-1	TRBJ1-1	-	CASSQQGGNTEAFF	TGTGCCAGCAGCCAACAGGGTGGGAACACTGAAGCTTTCTTT
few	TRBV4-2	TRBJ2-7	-	CASSQDDSKQYF	TGTGCCAGCAGCCAAGATGACAGCAAGCAGTACTTC
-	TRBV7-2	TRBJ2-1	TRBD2	CASSLVRGGRSNEQFF	TGTGCCAGCAGCTTAGTGCGGGGGGGCCGGAGCAATGAGCAGTTCTTC
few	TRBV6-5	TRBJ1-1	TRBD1	CASSPGLSDRGRAEAFF	TGTGCCAGCAGCCCGGGGTTGAGTGACAGGGGTCGCGCTGAAGCTTTCTTT
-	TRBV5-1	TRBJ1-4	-	CASSLEGLGGEKLFF	TGCGCCAGCAGCTTGGAAGGGTTGGGGGGTGAAAAACTGTTTTTT
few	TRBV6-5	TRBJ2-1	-	CASSYSLVNEQFF	TGTGCCAGCAGTTACTCGCTAGTTAATGAGCAGTTCTTC
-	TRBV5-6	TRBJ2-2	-	CASSARARGELFF	TGTGCCAGCAGCGCGCGAGCCAGGGGGGAGCTGTTTTTT
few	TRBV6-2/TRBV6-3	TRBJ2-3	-	CASSEAWLATDTQYF	TGTGCCAGCAGTGAAGCGTGGCTAGCGACAGATACGCAGTATTTT
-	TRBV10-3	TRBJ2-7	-	CAIKGNIHEQYF	TGTGCCATCAAGGGGAACATCCACGAGCAGTACTTC
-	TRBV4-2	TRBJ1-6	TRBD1	CVSSQAGTGGYVRSPLHF	TGTGTCAGCAGCCAAGCCGGGACAGGGGGTTACGTCCGATCACCCCTCCACTTT
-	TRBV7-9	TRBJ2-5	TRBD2	CASSEGLAGGETQYF	TGTGCCAGCAGCGAGGGACTAGCGGGTGGAGAGACCCAGTACTTC
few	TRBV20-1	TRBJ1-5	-	CSATSGGIGKPQHF	TGCAGTGCTACCAGTGGGGGTATTGGGAAGCCCCAGCATTTT
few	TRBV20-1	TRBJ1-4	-	CSARDSINEKLFF	TGCAGTGCTAGAGACAGTATTAATGAAAAACTGTTTTTT
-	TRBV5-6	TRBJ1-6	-	CASSSRVRNSPLHF	TGTGCCAGCAGCTCCCGGGTCAGGAATTCACCCCTCCACTTT
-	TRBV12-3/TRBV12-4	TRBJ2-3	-	CASSVDGRHRDTQYF	TGTGCCAGCAGTGTAGATGGACGCCATCGGGATACGCAGTATTTT
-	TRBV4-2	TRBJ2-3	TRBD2	CASSQDTPAGVTDTQYF	TGTGCCAGCAGCCAAGATACGCCAGCGGGGGTCACAGATACGCAGTATTTT
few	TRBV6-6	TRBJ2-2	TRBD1	CASTDRETAGELFF	TGTGCCAGCACGGACAGGGAGACGGCCGGGGAGCTGTTTTTT
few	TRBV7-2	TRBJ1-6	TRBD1	CASSLTQSGGASPLHF	TGTGCCAGCAGCTTAACCCAGTCAGGGGGGGCTTCACCCCTCCACTTT
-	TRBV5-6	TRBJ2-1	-	CASSNVDSYNEQFF	TGTGCCAGCAGCAACGTGGACAGTTACAATGAGCAGTTCTTC
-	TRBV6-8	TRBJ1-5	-	CASTKGRSLCQPQHF	TGTGCCAGCACTAAGGGGCGGAGCCTGTGTCAGCCCCAGCATTTT
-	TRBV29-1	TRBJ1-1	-	CSGVNTEAFF	TGCAGCGGTGTGAACACTGAAGCTTTCTTT
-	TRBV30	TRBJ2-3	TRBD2	CAWSVMGTSGGPTDTQYF	TGTGCCTGGAGTGTTATGGGGACTAGTGGGGGGCCAACAGATACGCAGTATTTT
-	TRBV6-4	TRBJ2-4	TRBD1	CASSEFPGTVNIQYF	TGTGCCAGCAGTGAGTTCCCCGGGACAGTAAACATTCAGTACTTC
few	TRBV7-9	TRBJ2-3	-	CASSGGQNTQYF	TGTGCCAGCAGCGGGGGGCAAAATACGCAGTATTTT
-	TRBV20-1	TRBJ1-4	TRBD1	CSARDRTGRGEKLFF	TGCAGTGCTAGAGATCGGACAGGGCGAGGTGAAAAACTGTTTTTT
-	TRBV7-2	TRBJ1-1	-	CASTWVGSVDRFF	TGTGCCAGCACCTGGGTGGGATCCGTTGACCGGTTCTTT
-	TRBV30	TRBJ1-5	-	CAWSGGFQPQHF	TGTGCCTGGAGTGGGGGTTTTCAGCCCCAGCATTTT
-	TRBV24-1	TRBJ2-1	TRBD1	CATSDPDRATYNEQFF	TGTGCCACCAGTGACCCCGACAGGGCGACCTACAATGAGCAGTTCTTC
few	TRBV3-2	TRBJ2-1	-	CASSRGVRKRFF	TGTGCCAGCAGCCGGGGAGTTCGTAAACGGTTCTTC
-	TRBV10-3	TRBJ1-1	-	CAISDSGVTNTEAFF	TGTGCCATCAGTGATTCGGGGGTGACGAACACTGAAGCTTTCTTT
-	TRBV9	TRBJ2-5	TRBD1	CASSQIPGQQETQYF	TGTGCCAGCAGCCAGATTCCGGGACAGCAAGAGACCCAGTACTTC
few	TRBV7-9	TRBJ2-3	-	CASSPQGRTSRNTQYF	TGTGCCAGCAGCCCCCAGGGGCGGACTAGTCGCAATACGCAGTATTTT
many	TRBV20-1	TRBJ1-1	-	CSARDPGNTEAFF	TGCAGTGCTAGAGATCCGGGCAACACTGAAGCTTTCTTT
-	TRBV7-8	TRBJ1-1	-	CASSLVRGKDLGTEAFF	TGTGCCAGCAGCTTAGTGCGAGGAAAGGATTTGGGCACTGAAGCTTTCTTT
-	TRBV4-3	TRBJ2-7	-	CASSQGAGLIYEQYF	TGCGCCAGCAGCCAAGGAGCAGGGTTGATCTACGAGCAGTACTTC
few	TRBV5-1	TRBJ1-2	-	CASSSAHPGRYGYTF	TGCGCCAGCAGCTCCGCTCATCCAGGGAGGTATGGCTACACCTTC
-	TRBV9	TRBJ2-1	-	CASSPRGATWNEQFF	TGTGCCAGCAGTCCTAGGGGCGCCACGTGGAATGAGCAGTTCTTC
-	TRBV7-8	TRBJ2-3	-	CASSLVRQNLADTQYF	TGTGCCAGCAGCTTAGTTCGGCAGAATTTGGCAGATACGCAGTATTTT
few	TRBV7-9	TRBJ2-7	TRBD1	CASSLVGTGDNEQYF	TGTGCCAGCAGCTTAGTGGGGACAGGGGATAACGAGCAGTACTTC
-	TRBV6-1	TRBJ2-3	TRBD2	CASMRVTLGLAGDTQYF	TGTGCCAGCATGAGGGTCACATTGGGACTAGCAGGGGATACGCAGTATTTT
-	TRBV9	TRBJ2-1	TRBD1	CASSVAGQGFNEQFF	TGTGCCAGCAGCGTAGCGGGACAGGGGTTTAATGAGCAGTTCTTC